Sequencing of this T cell receptor beta chain was carried out in a study of sequential checkpoint blockade in melanoma. Overall study: TCRβ was sequenced from DNA of about a hundred pretreatment tumors. Study findings and constraints: For nivolumab-first patients, baseline tumor clonality was associated with response.

Treatment defined: randomized to nivolumab then ipilimumab (arm A) or the reverse (arm B). By share, this clone ranks as medium-sized. No antigen is known for it. With V trimmed by 5 bases and J by 0 bases, 9 bases remained unmatched. The CDR3 is 16 amino acids. The germline V gene encodes CDR1 MNHGY and CDR2 SAAAGT. TCRdb's table, derived via immunoSEQ multiplex PCR, lists solely in-frame clones and lacks some. Of 3,000 to 4,000 clones in the sample, around a fifth were seen once. The clonotype was recovered from a human donor with melanoma. The input for sequencing was tumor tissue (inferred from file names), taken from a patient given nivolumab and ipilimumab in sequence. The chain carries TRBV6-8 and TRBJ2-7, with 8 bases fitting TRBD1. The CDR3: CASSTRTGPPSYEQYF. The CDR3 nucleotides read TGTGCCAGCAGTACCCGGACAGGGCCTCCCTCCTACGAGCAGTACTTC.